Listed here is a single T cell receptor beta chain. Its antigen specificity is not known. Base qualities are missing; no much larger clone stands one base away. Collaborating institutions collected whole blood in K2EDTA tubes following their own protocols. For TCRbeta analysis, collaborators shipped samples as frozen whole blood, isolated PBMCs, or DNA extracted from either of those sample types. This sample is part of a study of blood T cell repertoires in COVID-19 (dated by TCRdb to about 2020). A note on the overall study: Collaborator samples came from the United States, Italy and Spain and covered acute and convalescent phases of COVID-19. Where HLA class I and class II types were available, the types were taken from metadata supplied by the sample provider, not from assay-based typing. The prospective study material was composed of cDNA or gDNA derived from T cells, B-cell-depleted T cells, or PBMCs. The repertoires were made available in a free public database intended to serve as a resource for research on the immune response to SARS-CoV-2. Sample metadata almost always included a de-identified subject ID, COVID-19 status, age in years and sex. Subjects who had been exposed to COVID-19, were actively infected with it, or had recovered from it provided the deeply sampled blood TCRbeta repertoires that made up the dataset. The samples were drawn from two sources: the first 160 participants of the ongoing ImmuneRACE study, and fewer than 1,500 subjects contributed by 6 global collaborators. Overall results and qualifications from the work: Clinical and demographic metadata were provided uncurated, with the amount varying by source and participant.

TCRbeta CDR3 regions were amplified from genomic DNA using the immunoSEQ Assay, a bias-controlled multiplex PCR. In the original analysis: The number of nucleated cells in each sample was estimated from the amplification of reference gene primers within the assay. To quantify the absolute abundance of each unique TCRbeta CDR3 rearrangement, sequence reads were collapsed and filtered. For each sample, productive Simpson clonality was calculated as the square root of Simpson's diversity index across productive rearrangements. TCRdb obtained this table from immuneACCESS and retained in-frame rearrangements with V and J assigned. These tables miss some clones; where compared with another copy, unresolved V genes account for less than half of the shortfall, and the remainder is unexplained. V, J and clone size reflect that table, while D and trimming were determined from the DNA. Across this sample there are 220,000 or so clones, with more than 65% seen only once. Roughly 2.4% of the sample lies in the top ten.

The CDR3 sequence holds 14 residues, the cysteine and phenylalanine included. The only DNA kept is the CDR3, 42 bases in frame from the first base. Germline trimming: 7 bases from V, 2 bases from J; junction bases outside gene matches: 5. CDR1 and CDR2 (SGHAT, FQNNGV) derive from the germline V gene. This receptor chain uses TRBV11-2 and TRBJ2-7; 10 junctional bases match TRBD1. This clonotype was obtained from a woman in her sixties or seventies with acute or convalescent COVID-19. The source material was peripheral blood. Read as DNA, the sequence is TGTGCCAGCACCCTAGGGACAGGGGCCTACGAGCAGTACTTC. Its protein reads: CASTLGTGAYEQYF.